These T cell receptor beta chains were read from a single sample in a study of blood T cell repertoires in COVID-19. The method was immunoSEQ multiplex PCR; TCRdb's version includes in-frame clones alone and lacks a portion of them. Found here are tens of thousands of clones, around 77% of them singletons; the top ten hold about 15%. The specimen was peripheral blood. The receptors were gathered from a man between 65 and 85 years old with active or convalescent COVID-19. Both conserved end residues are trimmed from each CDR3. D genes are given only for firm matches. Clone size is stated in some rows and not others, as once, few, many or a class when expanded.

V | D | size | CDR3
TRBV7-6 | TRBD1 | . | ASSPRTGDGTDTQY
TRBV18 | TRBD1 | . | ASSPQGAGNGQPQH
TRBV7-6 | . | . | ASSPGEVNTEAF
TRBV27 | . | . | ASSLQRDSPLH
TRBV2 | . | . | ASRSDTGIDGYT
TRBV15 | . | . | ATSRVGRQETTDTQY
TRBV30 | TRBD1 | . | ARGTVYNSPLH
TRBV29-1 | TRBD1 | . | SAKGASGYT
TRBV7-2 | TRBD1 | . | ASSMQGTGVYEQY
TRBV7-8 | . | . | ASSQGEEGANVLT
TRBV6-5 | . | . | ASRDTSYEQY
TRBV4-2 | . | few | ASSQGRTAINEKLF
TRBV28 | . | . | ASSPIDRHNYGYT
TRBV9 | . | . | ASSVDQSDQPQH
TRBV18 | . | . | ASSLQSGTGSTDTQY
TRBV28 | . | many | ASREYRGGEQF
TRBV30 | . | . | AWSGLAPF
TRBV19 | . | . | ASSMGGGVLDEQF
TRBV7-8 | . | . | ASSPWPPPWY
TRBV2 | TRBD2 | once | ASELAGAYEQY
TRBV4-1 | . | once | ASSQDVGRANTGELF
TRBV29-1 | . | . | SVRAGQFYTDTQY
TRBV6-5 | . | few | ASSEDTEAF
TRBV7-9 | . | . | ASSFGRGYGYT
TRBV2 | . | . | ASSVGRDTEAF
TRBV19 | TRBD1 | few | ASQSSRDRGGEQF
TRBV19 | . | . | ASTGPNEQF
TRBV24-1 | TRBD2 | few | ATSEVAGEKETQY
TRBV27 | . | . | ASLDTGGAGETQY
TRBV5-5 | . | . | ASSFSGSTDTQY
TRBV7-9 | . | . | ASNLNAGVRETQY
TRBV24-1 | . | . | ATRGSMNTEAF
TRBV6-5 | . | . | ASSYSGTSNQPQH
TRBV7-6 | . | . | ASSPQTGADYYGYT
TRBV7-6 | TRBD1 | . | ASSFGTGDNSPLH
TRBV7-9 | TRBD2 | . | ASSLVGLEAEQF
TRBV6-5 | TRBD1 | few | ASSSGQGYYNSPLH
TRBV28 | TRBD2 | . | ASSRGLAGHNEQF
TRBV29-1 | TRBD2 | . | SVEVGLRGGGYNEQF
TRBV23-1 | . | once | ASREDRTGAYGYT
TRBV4-1 | . | . | ASSPYSQGLISNQPQH
TRBV5-8 | . | . | ASSTGVGRSTDTQY
TRBV28 | . | . | ASATVDDEQY
TRBV12-5 | TRBD1 | . | ASGTGGHSPLH
TRBV7-3 | TRBD2 | . | ASSPGGPGGTDTQY